The clone carrying this T cell receptor beta chain was detected a few times. The sample is drawn from a study of T cells in Graves' hyperthyroidism and ophthalmopathy. Trimming cost V 4 bases and J 2 bases, with 11 bases left between them. Looked up from germline, CDR1 is MGHRA and CDR2 is YSYEKL. The CDR3 loop spans 14 amino acids. It was RNA transcripts that yielded the amplified TCR beta CDR3 regions. Initially, a first-round RT-PCR of the TCR CDR3 employed the HTBI primer set. TCRdb re-analysed the multiplex PCR reads in MiXCR, keeping a single row per CDR3 protein. The sample yields hundreds of thousands of distinct CDR3 sequences, less than 15% seen once.

This TCR came from a woman under 30 with Graves' hyperthyroidism. The rearrangement joins TRBV4-1 to TRBJ1-2, with D unresolved. Source material: blood. In DNA form, the CDR3 reads TGCGCCAGCAGCCCCCTGGTAGGAAACTATGGCTACACCTTC. The encoded protein is CASSPLVGNYGYTF.